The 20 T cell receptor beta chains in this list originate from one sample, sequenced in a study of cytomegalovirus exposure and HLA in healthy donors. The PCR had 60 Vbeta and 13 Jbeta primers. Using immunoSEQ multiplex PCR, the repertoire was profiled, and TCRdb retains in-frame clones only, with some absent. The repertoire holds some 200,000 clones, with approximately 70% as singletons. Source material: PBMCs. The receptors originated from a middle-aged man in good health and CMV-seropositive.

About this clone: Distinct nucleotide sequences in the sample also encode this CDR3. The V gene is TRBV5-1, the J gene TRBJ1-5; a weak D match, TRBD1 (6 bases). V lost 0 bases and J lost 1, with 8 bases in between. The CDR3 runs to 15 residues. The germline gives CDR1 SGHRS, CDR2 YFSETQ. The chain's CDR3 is CASSLEGDSNQPQHF. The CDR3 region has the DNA TGCGCCAGCAGCTTGGAGGGGGACAGCAATCAGCCCCAGCATTTT.

The CDR3, as DNA: TGTGCCAGCAGTTACGGAGGGAGGAGCGAGCAGTACTTC. Residues: CASSYGGRSEQYF. The chain has TRBV6-5 and TRBJ2-7; perhaps TRBD2 as D (6 bases). V was trimmed by 2 bases and J by 6 bases, leaving 11 bases between them. The germline V gene has CDR1 MNHEY and CDR2 SVGAGI. This CDR3 is 13 amino acids long.

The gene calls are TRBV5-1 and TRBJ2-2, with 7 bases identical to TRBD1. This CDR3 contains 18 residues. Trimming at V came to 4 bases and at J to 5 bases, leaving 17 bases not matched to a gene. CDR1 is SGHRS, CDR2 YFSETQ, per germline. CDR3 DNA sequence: TGCGCCAGCAGCCAACGGGCCTTACAGGGGCAGGGTACCGGGGAGCTGTTTTTT. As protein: CASSQRALQGQGTGELFF.

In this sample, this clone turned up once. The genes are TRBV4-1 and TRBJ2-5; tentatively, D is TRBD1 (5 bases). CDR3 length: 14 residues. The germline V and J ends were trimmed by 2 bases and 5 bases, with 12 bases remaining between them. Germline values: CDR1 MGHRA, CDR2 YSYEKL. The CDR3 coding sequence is TGCGCCAGCAGCCAAAGCCCAGGGTCGGAGACCCAGTACTTC. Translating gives CASSQSPGSETQYF.

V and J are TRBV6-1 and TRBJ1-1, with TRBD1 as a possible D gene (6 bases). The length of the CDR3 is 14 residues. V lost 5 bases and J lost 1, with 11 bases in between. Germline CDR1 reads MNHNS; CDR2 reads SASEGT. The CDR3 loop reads CASSFKQGNTEAFF. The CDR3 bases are TGTGCCAGCAGTTTCAAACAGGGGAACACTGAAGCTTTCTTT.

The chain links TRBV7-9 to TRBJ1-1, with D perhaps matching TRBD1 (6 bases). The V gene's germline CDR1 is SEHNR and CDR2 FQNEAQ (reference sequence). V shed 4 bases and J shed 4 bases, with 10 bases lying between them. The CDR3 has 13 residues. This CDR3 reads CASSSRTVTEAFF. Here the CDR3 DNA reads TGTGCCAGCAGCTCCCGGACAGTCACTGAAGCTTTCTTT.

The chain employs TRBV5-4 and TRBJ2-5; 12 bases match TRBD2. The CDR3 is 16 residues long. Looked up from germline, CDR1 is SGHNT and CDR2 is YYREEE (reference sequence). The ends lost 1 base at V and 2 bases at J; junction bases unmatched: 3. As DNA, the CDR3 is TGTGCCAGCAGCTTGCCGACTAGCGGGGGACAAGAGACCCAGTACTTC. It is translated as CASSLPTSGGQETQYF. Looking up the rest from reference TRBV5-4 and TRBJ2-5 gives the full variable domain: ETGVTQSPTHLIKTRGQQVTLRCSSQSGHNTVSWYQQALGQGPQFIFQYYREEENGRGNFPPRFSGLQFPNYSSELNVNALELDDSALYLCASSLPTSGGQETQYFGPGTRLLVL.

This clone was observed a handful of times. The CDR3 DNA sequence: TGTGCCAGCAGCTTCTGGACAGAAAACGTCTACACTGAAGCTTTCTTT. It specifies CASSFWTENVYTEAFF. The V and J genes are TRBV5-6 and TRBJ1-1; possible D gene TRBD1, 6 bases. Germline V gives CDR1 SGHDT, CDR2 YYEEEE. V was trimmed by 2 bases and J by 3 bases, leaving 17 bases between them. CDR3 length: 16 residues.

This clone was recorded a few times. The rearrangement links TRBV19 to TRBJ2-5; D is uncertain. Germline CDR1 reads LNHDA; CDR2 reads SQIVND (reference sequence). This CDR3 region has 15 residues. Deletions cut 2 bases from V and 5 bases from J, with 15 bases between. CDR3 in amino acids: CASSITGARGETQYF. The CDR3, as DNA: TGTGCCAGTAGTATAACGGGTGCACGAGGTGAGACCCAGTACTTC.

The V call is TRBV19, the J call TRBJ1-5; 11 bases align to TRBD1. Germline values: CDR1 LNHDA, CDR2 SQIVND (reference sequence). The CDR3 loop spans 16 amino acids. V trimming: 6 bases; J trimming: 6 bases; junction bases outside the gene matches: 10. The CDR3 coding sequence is TGTGCCAGTAGCCTTTGGGGACAGGGGGTCATTCAGCCCCAGCATTTT. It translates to CASSLWGQGVIQPQHF.

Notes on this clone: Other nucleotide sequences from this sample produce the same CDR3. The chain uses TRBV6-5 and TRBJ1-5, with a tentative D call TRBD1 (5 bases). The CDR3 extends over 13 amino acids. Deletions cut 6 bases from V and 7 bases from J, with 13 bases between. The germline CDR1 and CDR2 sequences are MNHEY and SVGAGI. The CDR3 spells CASRQGARQPQHF. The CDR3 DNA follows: TGTGCCAGCAGGCAAGGGGCCAGACAGCCCCAGCATTTT.

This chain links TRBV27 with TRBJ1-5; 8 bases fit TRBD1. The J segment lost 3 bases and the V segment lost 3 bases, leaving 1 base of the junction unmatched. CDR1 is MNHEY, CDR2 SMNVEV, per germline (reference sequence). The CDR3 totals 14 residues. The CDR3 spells CASSLTGANQPQHF. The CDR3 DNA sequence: TGTGCCAGCAGTTTGACAGGGGCCAATCAGCCCCAGCATTTT.

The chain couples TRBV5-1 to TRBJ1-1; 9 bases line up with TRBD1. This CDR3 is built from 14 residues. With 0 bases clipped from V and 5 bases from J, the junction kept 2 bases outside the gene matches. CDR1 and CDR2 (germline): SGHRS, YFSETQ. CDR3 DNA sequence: TGCGCCAGCAGCTTGGTAGGACAGGGGACTGAAGCTTTCTTT. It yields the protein CASSLVGQGTEAFF.

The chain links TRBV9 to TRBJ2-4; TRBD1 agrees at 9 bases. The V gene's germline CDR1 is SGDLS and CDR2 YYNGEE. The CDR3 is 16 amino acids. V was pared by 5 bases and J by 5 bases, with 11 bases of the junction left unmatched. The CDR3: CASSRLDRGQENIQYF. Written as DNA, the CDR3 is TGTGCCAGCAGTAGATTGGACAGGGGACAGGAAAACATTCAGTACTTC. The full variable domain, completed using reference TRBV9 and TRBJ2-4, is DSGVTQTPKHLITATGQRVTLRCSPRSGDLSVYWYQQSLDQGLQFLIQYYNGEERAKGNILERFSAQQFPDLHSELNLSSLELGDSALYFCASSRLDRGQENIQYFGAGTRLSVL.

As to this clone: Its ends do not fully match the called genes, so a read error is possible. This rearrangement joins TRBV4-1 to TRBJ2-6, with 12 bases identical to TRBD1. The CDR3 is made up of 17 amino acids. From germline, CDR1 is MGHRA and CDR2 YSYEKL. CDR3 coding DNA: TGCGCCAGCCAGGGGGGACAGGGGGCGCTTGGGGCCAACGCCCTGACTTTC. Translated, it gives CASQGGQGALGANALTF.

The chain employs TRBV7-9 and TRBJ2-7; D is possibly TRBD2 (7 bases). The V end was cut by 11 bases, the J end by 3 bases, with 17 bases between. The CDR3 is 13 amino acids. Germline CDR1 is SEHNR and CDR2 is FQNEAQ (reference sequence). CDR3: CASGEGGVYEQYF. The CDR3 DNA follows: TGTGCCTCGGGGGAAGGGGGGGTCTACGAGCAGTACTTC.

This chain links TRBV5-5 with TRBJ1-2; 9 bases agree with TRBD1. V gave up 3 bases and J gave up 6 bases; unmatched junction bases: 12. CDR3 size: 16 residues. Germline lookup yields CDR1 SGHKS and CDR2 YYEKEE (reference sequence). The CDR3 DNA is TGTGCCAGCAGCTCCTTGGGACAGGGAGCCGGCAATGGCTACACCTTC. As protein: CASSSLGQGAGNGYTF.

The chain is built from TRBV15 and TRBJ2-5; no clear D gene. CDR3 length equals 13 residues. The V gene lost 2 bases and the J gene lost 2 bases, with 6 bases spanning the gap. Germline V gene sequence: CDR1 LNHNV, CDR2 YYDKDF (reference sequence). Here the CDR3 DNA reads TGTGCCACCAGCAGATTGCGTCAAGAGACCCAGTACTTC. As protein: CATSRLRQETQYF.

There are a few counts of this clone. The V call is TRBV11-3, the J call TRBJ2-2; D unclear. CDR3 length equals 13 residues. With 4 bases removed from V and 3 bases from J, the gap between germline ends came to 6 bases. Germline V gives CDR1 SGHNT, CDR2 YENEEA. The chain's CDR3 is CASSSFYTGELFF. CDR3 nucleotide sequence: TGTGCCAGCAGCTCCTTTTACACCGGGGAGCTGTTTTTT.

DNA of the CDR3: TGTGCCAGCAGAGCCAGCGGGGGGGCCGGAGATACGCAGTATTTT. It codes for CASRASGGAGDTQYF. The gene calls are TRBV2 and TRBJ2-3; the match to TRBD2 covers 10 bases. CDR3 length: 15 residues. The J segment lost 5 bases and the V segment lost 6 bases, leaving 8 bases of the junction unmatched. The germline gives CDR1 SNHLY, CDR2 FYNNEI.